This T cell receptor (beta chain) was sequenced for a study of blood T cell repertoires in COVID-19 (dated by TCRdb to 2018 to 2021). Regarding the complete study: Samples from collaborators originated in the United States, Italy and Spain and spanned both the acute and convalescent phases of COVID-19. The material from the prospective study consisted of cDNA or gDNA derived from T cells, B-cell-depleted T cells, or PBMCs. The dataset comprised deeply sampled blood TCRbeta repertoires from subjects exposed to, actively infected with, or recovered from COVID-19. The repertoires were released in a freely available public database meant as a resource for research on the immune response to SARS-CoV-2. Samples were obtained from the ongoing ImmuneRACE study (first 160 participants) and from approximately 1,200 subjects provided by 6 global collaborators. Sample metadata almost always included a de-identified subject ID, COVID-19 status, age in years and sex. Where HLA class I and class II types were available, the types were taken from metadata supplied by the sample provider, not from assay-based typing. What the study reported, not specific to this receptor: The quantity of clinical and demographic metadata differed by source and by participant and was supplied without curation.

Collaborating institutions collected whole blood in K2EDTA tubes following their own protocols. For TCRbeta analysis, collaborator samples were shipped as frozen whole blood, as isolated PBMCs, or as DNA extracted from either sample type. Clipping removes 3 bases from V and 5 bases from J, with 6 as the unmatched junction base count. Reading the germline V gene gives CDR1 SGHRS and CDR2 YFSETQ. Inclusive of the bounding cysteine and phenylalanine, the CDR3 is 14 residues long. The entry retains the CDR3 DNA only, 42 bases that are in frame from base 1. This clone was picked up one time. Its antigen is unknown. No per-base quality is available; no much larger clone lies one base away. TCRbeta CDR3 regions were amplified from genomic DNA using the immunoSEQ Assay, a bias-controlled multiplex PCR. The study's own analysis went as follows. Within the assay, amplification of reference gene primers was used to estimate how many nucleated cells each sample contained. Sequence reads were collapsed and filtered to measure the absolute abundance of every unique TCRbeta CDR3 rearrangement. Productive Simpson clonality was computed per sample as the square root of Simpson's diversity index over productive rearrangements. What TCRdb holds here is the immuneACCESS table cut down to in-frame rearrangements. Part of the clones is not present; checked against another copy, under half of the missing clones reflect an unresolved V gene, and the others are unexplained. V and J calls and clone size are copied from that table; D and trimming were computed from the DNA. Counted in this sample were some 80,000 clones; roughly 80% of them appeared once. The ten largest account for about a sixth of the sample.

This receptor was obtained from an older man with active or convalescent COVID-19. The chain is encoded by TRBV5-1 joined to TRBJ1-2; 8 bases in the junction line up with TRBD1. Sequencing was performed on peripheral blood. CDR3 reads: CASSWSDRVYGYTF. The sequence in DNA is TGCGCCAGCAGCTGGTCGGACAGGGTTTATGGCTACACCTTC. Where the CDR3 stops, the reference TRBV5-1 and TRBJ1-2 genes take over; the full variable domain is KAGVTQTPRYLIKTRGQQVTLSCSPISGHRSVSWYQQTPGQGLQFLFEYFSETQRNKGNFPGRFSGRQFSNSRSEMNVSTLELGDSALYLCASSWSDRVYGYTFGSGTRLTVV.